A single sample gave rise to the 29 T cell receptor beta chains below, sequenced in a study of shared clonotypes between healthy human individuals. Data came from immunoSEQ multiplex PCR; TCRdb stores just in-frame clones and leaves some out. The sample has over a million clones, around 76% seen once. Sequencing used memory CD4+ T cells sorted from blood. This sample's subset: CD45RA-negative fraction. These receptors originate from a young man in good health.

This clone has more than one count but fewer than ten. This sequence joins TRBV14 and TRBJ2-1, with D hard to call. The CDR3 consists of 15 residues. The V end was cut by 3 bases, the J end by 0 bases, with 9 bases between. Germline lookup yields CDR1 SGHDN and CDR2 FVKESK. The CDR3 loop is CASSHRLSSYNEQFF. As DNA, the CDR3 is TGTGCCAGCAGCCACAGACTGAGCTCCTACAATGAGCAGTTCTTC.

Remarks on this clone: In the same sample, other DNA sequences code for this CDR3. This chain joins TRBV30 and TRBJ2-5, with a weak D call TRBD1 (6 bases). Trimming pared 2 bases from V and 5 bases from J, leaving 9 bases between. The CDR3 totals 12 residues. Germline lookup yields CDR1 GTSNPN and CDR2 SVGIG (reference sequence). In nucleotides, the CDR3 is TGTGCCTGGAGTCAGAGGGGGGAGACCCAGTACTTC. Protein product: CAWSQRGETQYF.

The chain recombines TRBV7-2 with TRBJ2-6, with D maybe TRBD2 (5 bases). Trimming pared 5 bases from V and 0 bases from J, leaving 11 bases between. Germline CDR1 and CDR2: SGHTA and FQGNSA. This CDR3 comprises 16 residues. The CDR3 sequence is CASSRRSDSGANVLTF. The CDR3 DNA reads TGTGCCAGCAGCCGACGTAGCGACTCTGGGGCCAACGTCCTGACTTTC.

V is TRBV5-5 and J is TRBJ2-2, with a possible D match to TRBD2 (5 bases). Germline loops: CDR1 SGHKS, CDR2 YYEKEE (reference sequence). The CDR3 has 16 amino acids. V lost 1 base and J 4 bases, leaving 14 bases between the germline ends. The CDR3: CASSLSQRVGTGELFF. The CDR3 region has the DNA TGTGCCAGCAGCTTGAGCCAGAGGGTAGGCACCGGGGAGCTGTTTTTT.

This clone was recorded a few times. This chain connects TRBV4-2 to TRBJ1-4, with no clear D. This CDR3 region has 14 residues. Per germline, CDR1 LGHNA and CDR2 YNFKEQ. V lost 1 base and J lost 4, with 7 bases in between. DNA for the CDR3: TGTGCCAGCAGCCAAGGACAAGATAATGAAAAACTGTTTTTT. Its translation: CASSQGQDNEKLFF.

The chain uses TRBV14 and TRBJ1-3; 11 nucleotides line up with TRBD1. The CDR3 sequence is 16 residues long. Germline V gene lookup returns CDR1 SGHDN and CDR2 FVKESK. Losses at the gene ends were 7 bases for V and 4 bases for J; bases not matched to a gene: 9. CDR3 nucleotide sequence: TGTGCCAGCAACGAAGGACAGGGGGCGCGAGGAAACACCATATATTTT. Amino acid sequence: CASNEGQGARGNTIYF.

This clone occurred many times. The gene calls are TRBV5-1 and TRBJ1-1; TRBD1 matches 9 bases. V trimming: 0 bases; J trimming: 10 bases; junction bases outside the gene matches: 10. Germline V lookup: CDR1 SGHRS, CDR2 YFSETQ. CDR3 length: 15 amino acids. The CDR3 loop reads CASSLGDRDSGGAFF. CDR3 nucleotide sequence: TGCGCCAGCAGCTTGGGGGACAGGGACTCGGGCGGAGCTTTCTTT.

The chain combines TRBV10-1 with TRBJ1-6; D is unresolved. From germline, CDR1 is WNHNN and CDR2 SYGVQD (reference sequence). CDR3 length: 13 residues. Trimming stripped 4 bases from V and 13 bases from J, with 14 bases between. The CDR3 reads CASSGRLSDPLHF. The CDR3 DNA reads as TGCGCCAGCAGTGGACGACTGTCCGATCCCCTCCACTTT.

V and J are TRBV11-2 and TRBJ1-1; D possibly corresponds to TRBD1 (6 bases). CDR3 length: 15 amino acids. Trimming stripped 5 bases from V and 4 bases from J, with 17 bases between. Germline V gene sequence: CDR1 SGHAT, CDR2 FQNNGV. DNA of the CDR3: TGTGCCAGCAGCGGGTACACAGGGCGGCCCACTGAAGCTTTCTTT. It yields the protein CASSGYTGRPTEAFF.

This clone was seen repeatedly, ten times or more. In the same sample, other DNA sequences code for this CDR3. The chain couples TRBV2 to TRBJ2-7; TRBD2 matches at 10 bases. The CDR3 contains 14 residues. With 6 bases clipped from V and 0 bases from J, the junction kept 2 bases outside the gene matches. Germline assignment: CDR1 SNHLY and CDR2 FYNNEI. The CDR3 region has the DNA TGTGCCAGCAGCGGACTAGCGGCCTCCTACGAGCAGTACTTC. The encoded protein is CASSGLAASYEQYF.

The chain recombines TRBV7-2 with TRBJ1-3; 11 nucleotides align to TRBD1. Looked up from germline, CDR1 is SGHTA and CDR2 is FQGNSA. The CDR3 is 17 residues long. Trimming at V came to 2 bases and at J to 4 bases, leaving 7 bases not matched to a gene. DNA for the CDR3: TGTGCCAGCAGCTTATACGGACAGGGGGCGGGAGGAAACACCATATATTTT. Its translation: CASSLYGQGAGGNTIYF. Full variable domain (remainder filled in from reference TRBV7-2 and TRBJ1-3): GAGVSQSPSNKVTEKGKDVELRCDPISGHTALYWYRQSLGQGLEFLIYFQGNSAPDKSGLPSDRFSAERTGGSVSTLTIQRTQQEDSAVYLCASSLYGQGAGGNTIYFGEGSWLTVV.

The chain uses TRBV15 and TRBJ2-3; 12 nucleotides agree with TRBD1. The J segment lost 3 bases and the V segment lost 0 bases, leaving 7 bases of the junction unmatched. The CDR3 is 18 amino acids. Germline-derived CDR1 and CDR2 are LNHNV and YYDKDF (reference sequence). CDR3 DNA sequence: TGTGCCACCAGCAGAGATCCGGGGACAGGGGGCCGAACAGATACGCAGTATTTT. Translating gives CATSRDPGTGGRTDTQYF.

The chain recombines TRBV6-1 with TRBJ1-2; D possibly corresponds to TRBD1 (6 bases). The germline gives CDR1 MNHNS, CDR2 SASEGT. The V and J ends lost 3 bases and 4 bases respectively, with 15 bases between them. The CDR3 totals 15 residues. This chain's CDR3 is CASSELGDRSYGYTF. In DNA form, the CDR3 reads TGTGCCAGCAGTGAGCTGGGAGACAGGTCCTATGGCTACACCTTC.

The J gene is TRBJ1-1, the V gene TRBV28; weak D call: TRBD1 (6 bases). Germline V gene sequence: CDR1 MDHEN, CDR2 SYDVKM. The V and J ends lost 6 bases and 3 bases respectively, with 17 bases between them. The CDR3 is 15 amino acids. CDR3: CASSPSRGRYTEAFF. Written as DNA, the CDR3 is TGTGCCAGCAGCCCCTCTCGGGGGCGATACACTGAAGCTTTCTTT. Looking up the rest from reference TRBV28 and TRBJ1-1 gives the full variable domain: DVKVTQSSRYLVKRTGEKVFLECVQDMDHENMFWYRQDPGLGLRLIYFSYDVKMKEKGDIPEGYSVSREKKERFSLILESASTNQTSMYLCASSPSRGRYTEAFFGQGTRLTVV.

This rearrangement joins TRBV10-3 to TRBJ2-6; D possibly corresponds to TRBD2 (5 bases). The length of the CDR3 is 14 residues. Deletions cut 8 bases from V and 2 bases from J, with 10 bases between. In germline, CDR1 is ENHRY, CDR2 SYGVKD. The CDR3 bases are TGTGCCATCCCACCGGGAACTGGGGCCAACGTCCTGACTTTC. Its translation is CAIPPGTGANVLTF.

This chain links TRBV25-1 with TRBJ1-2, with 10 bases lining up with TRBD1. Germline CDR1 reads MGHDK; CDR2 reads SYGVNS. The CDR3 is 15 residues long. The V segment lost 4 bases and the J segment 8 bases; nucleotides outside the gene matches: 10. CDR3 bases: TGTGCCAGCAGTGGAAGACAGGGGGCGGTGGGAGGCTACACCTTC. It codes for CASSGRQGAVGGYTF.

This clone was picked up one time. A read error is possible here, since a much larger clone lies one base away. The chain couples TRBV6-1 to TRBJ2-3, with a possible D match to TRBD1 (5 bases). The germline gives CDR1 MNHNS, CDR2 SASEGT. V gave up 6 bases and J gave up 3 bases, with 10 bases separating them. The CDR3 extends over 13 amino acids. Written as DNA, the CDR3 is TGTGCCAGCAGCTGGCAGGGAACAGATACGCAGTATTTT. It specifies CASSWQGTDTQYF.

The chain carries TRBV5-1 and TRBJ2-3; TRBD1 might be the D (6 bases). CDR1 is SGHRS, CDR2 YFSETQ, per germline. This CDR3 comprises 15 residues. The V and J ends lost 0 bases and 2 bases respectively, with 10 bases between them. In DNA form, the CDR3 reads TGCGCCAGCAGCTTGGTAGGGGGAAACACAGATACGCAGTATTTT. It codes for CASSLVGGNTDTQYF.

The rearrangement links TRBV5-4 to TRBJ2-7, with a weak D call TRBD2 (6 bases). Trimming stripped 5 bases from V and 3 bases from J, with 18 bases between. This CDR3 is 15 amino acids long. Germline CDR1 SGHNT, CDR2 YYREEE (reference sequence). CDR3 in amino acids: CASSSKGTLNYEQYF. DNA for the CDR3: TGTGCCAGCAGTTCAAAAGGGACTTTAAACTACGAGCAGTACTTC.

This clone was recorded many times. The CDR3 sequence is CASRGLAGINEQFF. The CDR3 DNA follows: TGTGCCAGCAGGGGACTAGCGGGGATCAATGAGCAGTTCTTC. This chain connects TRBV5-8 to TRBJ2-1; 13 bases align to TRBD2. V lost 5 bases to trimming and J lost 6 bases; unmatched junction nucleotides: 2. The CDR3 runs to 14 residues. Looked up from germline, CDR1 is SGHTS and CDR2 is YDEGEE.

Of note for this clone: This sample includes further DNA sequences coding for the same CDR3. The chain is built from TRBV6-1 and TRBJ2-7; no reliable D call. Germline V gene sequence: CDR1 MNHNS, CDR2 SASEGT. The CDR3 runs to 13 residues. Trimming removed 2 bases from V and 4 bases from J, with 9 bases in between. The CDR3 coding sequence is TGTGCCAGCAGTGAAAACGGTCCTTACGAGCAGTACTTC. Encoded protein: CASSENGPYEQYF.

This clone has more than one count but fewer than ten. CDR3 coding DNA: TGTGCCACCAGCAGAGATCCCCGGGGCTACCTTTCCTACGAGCAGTACTTC. Protein sequence: CATSRDPRGYLSYEQYF. This chain uses TRBV15 with TRBJ2-7; D is tentatively TRBD1 or TRBD2 (5 bases each). Germline CDR1 LNHNV, CDR2 YYDKDF (reference sequence). The CDR3 contains 17 residues. Trimming removed 0 bases from V and 1 base from J, with 16 bases in between. The full variable domain, completed using reference TRBV15 and TRBJ2-7, is DAMVIQNPRYQVTQFGKPVTLSCSQTLNHNVMYWYQQKSSQAPKLLFHYYDKDFNNEADTPDNFQSRRPNTSFCFLDIRSPGLGDTAMYLCATSRDPRGYLSYEQYFGPGTRLTVT.

The genes are TRBV4-1 and TRBJ2-2, with 12 bases identical to TRBD1. The CDR3 loop spans 17 amino acids. V shed 4 bases, J shed 7 bases, and the junction held 10 bases outside the gene matches. Germline CDR1 is MGHRA and CDR2 is YSYEKL. The CDR3: CASSPPPGQGAIGELFF. CDR3 sequence (DNA): TGCGCCAGCAGCCCGCCCCCGGGACAGGGGGCGATCGGGGAGCTGTTTTTT.

This clone has a handful of counts. V and J are TRBV7-8 and TRBJ2-5; D may be TRBD2 (6 bases). CDR1 and CDR2 (germline): SGHVS, FQNEAQ. The CDR3 runs to 13 residues. Trimming took off 4 bases at V and 3 bases at J, with 9 bases between the two ends. For the CDR3, the DNA is TGTGCCAGCAGCTGGGACTCGAAAGAGACCCAGTACTTC. Encoded protein: CASSWDSKETQYF.

The J gene is TRBJ1-2, the V gene TRBV28; no clear D. Germline V gives CDR1 MDHEN, CDR2 SYDVKM. The CDR3 loop spans 13 amino acids. The CDR3 nucleotides are TGTAAGGCGGGGAGACCAGGAGACTATGGCTACACCTTC. Its protein is CKAGRPGDYGYTF.

The rearrangement uses TRBV6-1 and TRBJ2-5; TRBD2 matches at 12 bases. In germline, CDR1 is MNHNS, CDR2 SASEGT. This CDR3 contains 17 residues. V shed 2 bases and J 2 bases; nucleotides not matched to a gene: 6. The CDR3 protein is CASSESVTSGGQETQYF. The CDR3 DNA reads as TGTGCCAGCAGTGAATCGGTGACTAGCGGGGGTCAAGAGACCCAGTACTTC.

The V call is TRBV7-6, the J call TRBJ2-5; possible D gene TRBD1, 6 bases. The CDR3 runs 13 residues. V was cut by 4 bases and J by 3 bases, with 9 bases left in between. Germline V gene data show CDR1 as SGHVS and CDR2 as FNYEAQ. The CDR3: CASSSWTEETQYF. DNA for the CDR3: TGTGCCAGCAGCTCCTGGACAGAAGAGACCCAGTACTTC. Drawing the rest from reference TRBV7-6 and TRBJ2-5, the complete variable domain is GAGVSQSPRYKVTKRGQDVALRCDPISGHVSLYWYRQALGQGPEFLTYFNYEAQQDKSGLPNDRFSAERPEGSISTLTIQRTEQRDSAMYRCASSSWTEETQYFGPGTRLLVL.

The chain employs TRBV15 and TRBJ2-3; D possibly uses TRBD1 or TRBD2 (5 bases each). This CDR3 has 15 residues. V gave up 0 bases and J gave up 6 bases, with 13 bases separating them. Germline CDR1 reads LNHNV; CDR2 reads YYDKDF (reference sequence). This CDR3 reads CATSRDPAGSDTQYF. CDR3 nucleotide sequence: TGTGCCACCAGCAGAGACCCGGCAGGGAGCGATACGCAGTATTTT.

The chain employs TRBV6-1 and TRBJ1-1; D not resolved. Trimming left V 7 bases short and J 0 bases short, with 6 bases between. This CDR3 is built from 12 residues. Germline CDR1 and CDR2: MNHNS and SASEGT. CDR3: CASITMNTEAFF. For the CDR3, the DNA is TGTGCCAGCATTACCATGAACACTGAAGCTTTCTTT.